This T cell receptor (beta chain) was captured in a study of blood T cell repertoires in COVID-19. Looking at the study overall: The study drew acute and convalescent COVID-19 samples from the United States, Italy and Spain. From T cells, B-cell-depleted T cells, or PBMCs came the material, which was cDNA or gDNA.

As handled by the study authors: For nucleated cells, counts were estimated from reference gene primer amplification. Sequencing used immunoSEQ multiplex PCR; TCRdb keeps in-frame clones, though not all of them. V and J calls and clone size are as listed in that table; D and trimming were resolved from the DNA. This sample has about 410,000 clones; around 89% occur once, and the top ten carry approximately 1.5%. The CDR3 is 17 amino acids. Germline V gene sequence: CDR1 SNHLY, CDR2 FYNNEI. J was trimmed by 2 bases and V by 6 bases; bases with no gene match: 12. It was during active infection that Seattle patients were enrolled and then longitudinally followed.

This TCR was sampled from a woman aged 40-49 years with COVID-19, enrolled during active disease. V is TRBV2 and J is TRBJ1-5, with 8 bases identical to TRBD1. Material for sequencing was peripheral blood. In DNA form, the CDR3 reads TGTGCCAGCAGCACCCCCGCCAGGGGGCTAGGCAATCAGCCCCAGCATTTT. Protein: CASSTPARGLGNQPQHF.